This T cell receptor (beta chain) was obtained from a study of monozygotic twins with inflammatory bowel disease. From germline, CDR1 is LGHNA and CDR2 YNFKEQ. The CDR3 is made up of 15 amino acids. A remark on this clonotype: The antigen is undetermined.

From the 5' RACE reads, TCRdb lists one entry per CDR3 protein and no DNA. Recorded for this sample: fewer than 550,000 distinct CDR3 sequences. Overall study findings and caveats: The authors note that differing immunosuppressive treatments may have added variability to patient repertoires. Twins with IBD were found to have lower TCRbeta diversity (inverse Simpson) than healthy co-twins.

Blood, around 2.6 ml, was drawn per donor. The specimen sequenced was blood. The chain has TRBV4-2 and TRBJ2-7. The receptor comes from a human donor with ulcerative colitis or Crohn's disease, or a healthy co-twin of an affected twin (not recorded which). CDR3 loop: CASSQVLSVTYEQYF.